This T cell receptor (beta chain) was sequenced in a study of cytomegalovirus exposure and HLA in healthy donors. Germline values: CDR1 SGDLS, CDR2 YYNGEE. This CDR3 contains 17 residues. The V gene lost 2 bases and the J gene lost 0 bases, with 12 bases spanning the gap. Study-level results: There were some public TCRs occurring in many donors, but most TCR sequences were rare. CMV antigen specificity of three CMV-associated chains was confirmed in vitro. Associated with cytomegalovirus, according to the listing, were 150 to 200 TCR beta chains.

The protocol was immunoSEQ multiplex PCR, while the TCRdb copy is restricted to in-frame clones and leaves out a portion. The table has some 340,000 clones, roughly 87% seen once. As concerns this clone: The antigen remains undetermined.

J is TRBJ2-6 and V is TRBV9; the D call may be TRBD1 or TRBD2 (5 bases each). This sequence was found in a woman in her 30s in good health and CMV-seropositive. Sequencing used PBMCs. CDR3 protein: CASSVEGFSSGANVLTF. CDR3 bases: TGTGCCAGCAGCGTCGAGGGGTTTAGCTCTGGGGCCAACGTCCTGACTTTC.